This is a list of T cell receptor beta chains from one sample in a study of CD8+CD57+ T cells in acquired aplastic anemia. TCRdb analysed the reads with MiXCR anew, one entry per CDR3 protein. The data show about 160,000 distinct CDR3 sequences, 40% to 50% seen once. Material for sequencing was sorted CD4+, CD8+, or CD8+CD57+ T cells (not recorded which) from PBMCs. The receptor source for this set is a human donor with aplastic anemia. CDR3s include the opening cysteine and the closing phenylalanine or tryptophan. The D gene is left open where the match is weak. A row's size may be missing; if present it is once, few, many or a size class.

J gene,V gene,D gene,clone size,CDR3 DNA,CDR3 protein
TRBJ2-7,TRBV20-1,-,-,TGCAGTGCTAGCTGGGTCCCAACCTCCTACGAGCAGTACTTC,CSASWVPTSYEQYF
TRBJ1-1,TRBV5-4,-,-,TGTGCCAGCAGCCCTGGAACAGGGTTGGGCACTGAAGCTTTCTTT,CASSPGTGLGTEAFF
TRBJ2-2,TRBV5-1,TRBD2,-,TGCGCCAGCAGCCTCAGCGGGAGGGCCCGTAGCACCGGGGAGCTGTTTTTT,CASSLSGRARSTGELFF
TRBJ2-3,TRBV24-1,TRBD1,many,TGTGCCACCAGTGAACAGGGGGATATTGCAGATACGCAGTATTTT,CATSEQGDIADTQYF
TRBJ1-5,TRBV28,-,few,TGTGCCAGCAGCTTTCCCATAAGCAATCAGCCCCAGCATTTT,CASSFPISNQPQHF
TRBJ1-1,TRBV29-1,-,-,TGCAGCGCCATAGTAGCTGAAGCTTTCTTT,CSAIVAEAFF
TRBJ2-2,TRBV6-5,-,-,TGTGCCAGCAGTTACACCCCCCCGACTAGTCCCCCCGGGGAGCTGTTTTTT,CASSYTPPTSPPGELFF
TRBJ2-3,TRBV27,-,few,TGTGCCAGCAGTTTCCGGCTAGCGACTAGCACAGATACGCAGTATTTT,CASSFRLATSTDTQYF
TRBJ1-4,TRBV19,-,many,TGTGCCAGTAGTATCAGCAGGGTGGGAGATGAAAAACTGTTTTTT,CASSISRVGDEKLFF
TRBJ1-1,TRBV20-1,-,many,TGCAGTGCTAGAGATCGGGTGGTGAACACTGAAGCTTTCTTT,CSARDRVVNTEAFF
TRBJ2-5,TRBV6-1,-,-,TGTGCCAGCAGCACCGGGCCTCAGGGGCAGACCCAGTACTTC,CASSTGPQGQTQYF
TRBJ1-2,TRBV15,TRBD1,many,TGTGCCACCAGCAGAGACCCACAGGGGCAGGGTGGCTACACCTTC,CATSRDPQGQGGYTF
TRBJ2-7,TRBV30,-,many,TGTGCCTGGAGTGTAATACCGATCTACGAGCAGTACTTC,CAWSVIPIYEQYF
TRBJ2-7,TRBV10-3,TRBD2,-,TGTGCCATCAGTGGATTAGCGGGGGGGGTCTACGAGCAGTACTTC,CAISGLAGGVYEQYF
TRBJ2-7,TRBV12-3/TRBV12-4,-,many,TGTGCCAGCAGTATCCGCCCACCAAGCGAGCAGTACTTC,CASSIRPPSEQYF
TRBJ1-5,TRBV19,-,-,TGTGCCAGTAGTGGGGGGATGAGCAATCAGCCCCAGCATTTT,CASSGGMSNQPQHF
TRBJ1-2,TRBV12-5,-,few,TGTGCTAGTGGCTCCCTTGGACGCCCCTATGGCTACACCTTC,CASGSLGRPYGYTF
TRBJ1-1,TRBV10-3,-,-,TGTACCATCAGTGGAAGGCCCCGGGATACTGAAGCTTTCTTT,CTISGRPRDTEAFF
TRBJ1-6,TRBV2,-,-,TGTGCCACCCTCCCCGAGGGGCATGATTCACCCCTCCACTTT,CATLPEGHDSPLHF
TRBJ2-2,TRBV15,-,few,TGTGCCACCGGGCAGACGAACACCGGGGAGCTGTTTTTT,CATGQTNTGELFF
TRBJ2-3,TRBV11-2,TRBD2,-,TGTGCCAGCAGCTCTCTAGCGGGAGTAGGCATAGATACGCAGTATTTT,CASSSLAGVGIDTQYF
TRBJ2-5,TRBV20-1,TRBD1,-,TGCAGTGCTACAAGGACAGGGTCCCAAGAGACCCAGTACTTC,CSATRTGSQETQYF
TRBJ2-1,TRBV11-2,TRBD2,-,TGTGCCAGCAGCTTAGGTCTAGCGGGATGGGAGCAGTTCTTC,CASSLGLAGWEQFF
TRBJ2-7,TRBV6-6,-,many,TGTGCCAGCGGGGCTACATATTTCCCCGAGCAGTACTTC,CASGATYFPEQYF
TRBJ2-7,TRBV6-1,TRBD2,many,TGTGCCAGCGACCCGATAGCGGGAGCTCGGGAGCAGTACTTC,CASDPIAGAREQYF
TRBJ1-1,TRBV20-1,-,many,TGCAGTGCTAGAGCCGGAGGAACGGGCACTGAAGCTTTCTTT,CSARAGGTGTEAFF
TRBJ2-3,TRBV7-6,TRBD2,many,TGTGCCAGCAGCACACAGCCGGGACTAGTCACAGATACGCAGTATTTT,CASSTQPGLVTDTQYF
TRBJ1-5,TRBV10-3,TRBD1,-,TGTGCCATCAGTGGTGGGACAGGGGGCGATCAGCCCCAGCATTTT,CAISGGTGGDQPQHF
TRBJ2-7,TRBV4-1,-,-,TGCGCCAGCAGCCAAGATCCGACGGGAACCTACGAGCAGTACTTC,CASSQDPTGTYEQYF
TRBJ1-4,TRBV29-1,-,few,TGCAGCGTTCGCGGTATGGGGGGGAATGAAAAACTGTTTTTT,CSVRGMGGNEKLFF
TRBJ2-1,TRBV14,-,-,TGTGCCAGCAGCCAAGATCGGGTAGTCAATGAGCAGTTCTTC,CASSQDRVVNEQFF
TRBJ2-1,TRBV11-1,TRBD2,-,TGTGCCAGCAGCCAGGGACTACGCTTCAGTGAGCAGTTCTTC,CASSQGLRFSEQFF
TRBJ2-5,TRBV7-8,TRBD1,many,TGTGCCAGCAGCCTGAGACAGGGGCTAGAGACCCAGTACTTC,CASSLRQGLETQYF
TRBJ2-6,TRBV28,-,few,TGTGCCAGCAGTCCTTTACTAGGTCTCCCTCCCTCTGGGGCCAACGTCCTGACTTTC,CASSPLLGLPPSGANVLTF
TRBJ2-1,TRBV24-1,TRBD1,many,TGTGCCACCAGTGCCGGGACAGGGGTGGTCCATGAGCAGTTCTTC,CATSAGTGVVHEQFF
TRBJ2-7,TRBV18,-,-,TGTGCCAGCTCAGACGATGAGGGGAGCTACGAGCAGTACTTC,CASSDDEGSYEQYF
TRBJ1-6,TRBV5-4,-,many,TGTGCCAGCAGCTTGGGCTCAGGGTCTAATTCACCCCTCCACTTT,CASSLGSGSNSPLHF
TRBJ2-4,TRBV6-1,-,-,TGTGCCAGCAGTGAAGGGGGCCCGTCCAAAAACATTCAGTACTTC,CASSEGGPSKNIQYF
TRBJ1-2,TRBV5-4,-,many,TGTGCCAGCAGCTTGGTGGGCCTGGGCTACACCTTC,CASSLVGLGYTF
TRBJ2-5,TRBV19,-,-,TGTGTCAGTAGTATAACACAAGAGACCCAGTACTTC,CVSSITQETQYF
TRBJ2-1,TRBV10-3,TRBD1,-,TGTGCCATCAGTGAGTCGAGGACAGGAGAGCAGTTCTTC,CAISESRTGEQFF